This TCR beta chain appears in the sequencing data of a study of control samples from healthy donors and cancer patients. Assay used: immunoSEQ multiplex PCR; TCRdb lists only in-frame clones, some missing. The table has 85,000 to 90,000 clones, roughly nine tenths seen once. CDR3 length: 12 residues. The germline V and J ends were trimmed by 4 bases and 1 base, with 4 bases remaining between them. The germline V gene has CDR1 LGHDT and CDR2 YNNKEL (reference sequence). The chain carries TRBV3-1 (or the pseudogene TRBV3-2) and TRBJ1-1; D is uncertain. What was sequenced was PBMCs. The receptor's source is a woman aged 45-59 years with colorectal cancer. CDR3 sequence (DNA): TGTGCCAGCAGCCTAAAGAACACTGAAGCTTTCTTT. Its translation: CASSLKNTEAFF.